The clone carrying this T cell receptor beta chain was observed at least ten times. Its antigen remains unidentified. The data were taken from a study of CD8 T cells in ankylosing spondylitis. TCRdb ran MiXCR on the 5' RACE reads and lists one entry per CDR3 protein. The sample consists of 200,000 to 250,000 distinct CDR3 sequences, roughly 10% of them appearing once. Study-level findings and limits: Previous work reported some of these motif variants in the synovial fluid and blood of reactive arthritis.

The V end lost 6 bases, the J end lost 2 bases, and 13 bases lay between the germline ends. The CDR3 has 15 residues. Germline V CDR1 and CDR2: SNHLY, FYNNEI. V gene TRBV2 combines with J gene TRBJ1-4, with a possible D match to TRBD1 (5 bases). Sample: blood, either unsorted or a sorted T cell fraction (not recorded which). This clonotype was sampled from a male donor with ankylosing spondylitis or in good health (not recorded which). In nucleotides, the CDR3 is TGTGCCAGCAGAGGTCAGGGTGCGACTAATGAAAAACTGTTTTTT. Translating it yields CASRGQGATNEKLFF.